The 12 T cell receptor beta chains reported below all come from one sample, sequenced in a study of cytomegalovirus exposure and HLA in healthy donors. The PCR had 60 Vbeta and 13 Jbeta primers. Profiling relied on immunoSEQ multiplex PCR, and the TCRdb table lists in-frame clones only, not all of them. The table lists roughly 200,000 clones, 75% to 90% of them singletons. The sequenced sample consisted of PBMCs. The source is a woman aged 40 to 50 in good health and CMV-seronegative.

The chain uses TRBV7-6 and TRBJ2-7; 8 bases line up with TRBD2. The V and J ends lost 4 bases and 6 bases, in that order; junction bases with no gene match: 2. The CDR3 has 12 residues. The germline V gene encodes CDR1 SGHVS and CDR2 FNYEAQ. This CDR3 reads CASSSGTSEQYF. CDR3 bases: TGTGCCAGCAGCTCCGGGACTAGCGAGCAGTACTTC.

V usage is TRBV7-9 and J usage is TRBJ2-2; 11 nucleotides line up with TRBD2. The CDR3 sequence is 16 residues long. Trimming removed 4 bases from V and 3 bases from J; junction bases left unmatched: 4. Germline loops: CDR1 SEHNR, CDR2 FQNEAQ (reference sequence). The CDR3 DNA sequence: TGTGCCAGCAGCTCCTTAGCGGGAGGGCACACCGGGGAGCTGTTTTTT. This gives the protein CASSSLAGGHTGELFF.

In this sample, this clone turned up once. This chain connects TRBV5-1 to TRBJ2-7; 7 positions match TRBD1. Trimming took 0 bases from V and 2 from J; bases not matched to a gene: 5. The CDR3 has 15 residues. CDR1 is SGHRS and CDR2 is YFSETQ in the germline V gene. The CDR3 reads CASSLVYRGAYEQYF. CDR3 in DNA: TGCGCCAGCAGCTTGGTTTACAGGGGAGCCTACGAGCAGTACTTC. The whole variable domain, filled in from reference TRBV5-1 and TRBJ2-7, reads KAGVTQTPRYLIKTRGQQVTLSCSPISGHRSVSWYQQTPGQGLQFLFEYFSETQRNKGNFPGRFSGRQFSNSRSEMNVSTLELGDSALYLCASSLVYRGAYEQYFGPGTRLTVT.

Comments on this clone: The same CDR3 is also encoded by other DNA sequences in this sample. V gene TRBV30 combines with J gene TRBJ1-5, with D uncertain. This CDR3 has 13 amino acids. V lost 0 bases to trimming and J lost 2 bases, with 5 bases between them. Germline loops: CDR1 GTSNPN, CDR2 SVGIG (reference sequence). The CDR3 protein is CAWSVSGNQPQHF. CDR3 in DNA: TGTGCCTGGAGTGTCTCTGGCAATCAGCCCCAGCATTTT.

This sequence joins TRBV5-1 and TRBJ1-2, with D hard to call. CDR3 length: 14 residues. Deletions cut 2 bases from V and 4 bases from J, with 12 bases between. CDR1 and CDR2 from the germline V gene are SGHRS and YFSETQ. The CDR3 DNA follows: TGCGCCAGCAGCTTAGGGAGGTACGGCTATGGCTACACCTTC. Translation: CASSLGRYGYGYTF.

V is TRBV7-8 and J is TRBJ2-2; TRBD1 aligns across 9 bases. This CDR3 is built from 15 residues. V was pared by 7 bases and J by 4 bases, with 7 bases of the junction left unmatched. Per germline, CDR1 SGHVS and CDR2 FQNEAQ. The chain's CDR3 is CASTPDRGFTGELFF. The CDR3, as DNA: TGTGCCAGCACCCCGGACAGGGGATTCACCGGGGAGCTGTTTTTT.

The CDR3 region is CASRTGGNQPQHF. CDR3 DNA sequence: TGTGCCAGCAGGACAGGGGGAAATCAGCCCCAGCATTTT. The chain carries TRBV28 and TRBJ1-5; 9 bases align to TRBD1. Germline V lookup: CDR1 MDHEN, CDR2 SYDVKM. Losses at the gene ends were 6 bases for V and 4 bases for J; bases not matched to a gene: 1. The CDR3 covers 13 residues.

The chain is built from TRBV11-2 and TRBJ1-3, with a possible D match to TRBD1 (5 bases). CDR1 and CDR2 from the germline V gene are SGHAT and FQNNGV. The CDR3 has 15 residues. V lost 1 base and J 0 bases, leaving 7 bases between the germline ends. CDR3 residues: CASSLGTGSGNTIYF. CDR3 nucleotide sequence: TGTGCCAGCAGCTTAGGTACAGGCTCTGGAAACACCATATATTTT.

Written as DNA, the CDR3 is TGCGCCAGCAGCTCGGAGGAGTGGGGGGCTGAAGCTTTCTTT. Residues: CASSSEEWGAEAFF. The chain joins TRBV5-1 to TRBJ1-1; the D gene is possibly TRBD1 (5 bases). This CDR3 contains 14 residues. V shed 3 bases and J shed 6 bases, with 15 bases lying between them. Germline lookup yields CDR1 SGHRS and CDR2 YFSETQ.

The chain couples TRBV11-2 to TRBJ1-1, with D unresolved. The V gene's germline CDR1 is SGHAT and CDR2 FQNNGV. The CDR3 runs 14 residues. Deletions cut 2 bases from V and 0 bases from J, with 7 bases between. The CDR3 sequence: CASSLPPMNTEAFF. As DNA, the CDR3 is TGTGCCAGCAGCTTACCACCTATGAACACTGAAGCTTTCTTT.

For the CDR3, the DNA is TGTGCCAGTATGAAGACTAGCGGAATATACGAGCAGTACTTC. It is translated as CASMKTSGIYEQYF. The chain employs TRBV19 and TRBJ2-7, with TRBD2 matching 9 bases. The J segment lost 4 bases and the V segment lost 7 bases, leaving 8 bases of the junction unmatched. This CDR3 region has 14 residues. Per the germline V gene, CDR1 is LNHDA and CDR2 is SQIVND (reference sequence).

Written as DNA, the CDR3 is TGTGCCAGCAGCTACGGACTAGGGGGTTCTTATGGTGAGACCCAGTACTTC. Its protein is CASSYGLGGSYGETQYF. This chain joins TRBV5-4 and TRBJ2-5; possibly TRBD2 for D (7 bases). The CDR3 extends over 17 amino acids. V shed 3 bases and J shed 5 bases, with 23 bases lying between them. Germline CDR1 SGHNT, CDR2 YYREEE (reference sequence).